This is a list of T cell receptor beta chains from one sample in a study of CD8 T cells in Susac syndrome. One entry per CDR3 protein, called by TCRdb with MiXCR from the immunoSEQ multiplex PCR reads. The sample holds about 150,000 distinct CDR3 sequences; about 95% are singletons and the top ten take 0.15%. The source material was CD8+ T cells from PBMCs. The receptors were gathered from a human donor with multiple sclerosis. CDR3s include the opening cysteine and the closing phenylalanine or tryptophan. The D gene is left open where the match is weak. Only some rows state a clone size, as once, few, many or a class for expanded clones.

J gene: TRBJ2-2; D gene: NA; V gene: TRBV29-1; CDR3 length: 11; clone size: NA; CDR3 protein: CSVEVTGELFF; CDR3 DNA: TGCAGCGTTGAGGTCACCGGGGAGCTGTTTTTT
J gene: TRBJ2-5; D gene: NA; V gene: TRBV11-2; CDR3 length: 15; clone size: NA; CDR3 protein: CASSTRPELRETQYF; CDR3 DNA: TGTGCCAGCAGCACACGACCGGAGCTTAGGGAGACCCAGTACTTC
J gene: TRBJ2-3; D gene: NA; V gene: TRBV7-9; CDR3 length: 16; clone size: NA; CDR3 protein: CASSRPQGRGTDTQYF; CDR3 DNA: TGTGCCAGCAGCCGTCCCCAGGGACGTGGGACAGATACGCAGTATTTT
J gene: TRBJ2-2; D gene: TRBD2; V gene: TRBV5-1; CDR3 length: 17; clone size: once; CDR3 protein: CASSLVVGTSGTGELFF; CDR3 DNA: TGCGCCAGCAGCTTGGTGGTAGGGACTAGCGGAACCGGGGAGCTGTTTTTT
J gene: TRBJ2-5; D gene: TRBD1; V gene: TRBV4-1; CDR3 length: 14; clone size: NA; CDR3 protein: CASSQPDRGETQYF; CDR3 DNA: TGCGCCAGCAGCCAACCCGACAGGGGAGAGACCCAGTACTTC
J gene: TRBJ2-2; D gene: TRBD1; V gene: TRBV29-1; CDR3 length: 13; clone size: NA; CDR3 protein: CSGQGTNTGELFF; CDR3 DNA: TGCAGCGGACAGGGGACGAACACCGGGGAGCTGTTTTTT
J gene: TRBJ2-1; D gene: NA; V gene: TRBV27; CDR3 length: 12; clone size: NA; CDR3 protein: CASLGMRHEQFF; CDR3 DNA: TGTGCCAGCCTTGGTATGAGGCATGAGCAGTTCTTC
J gene: TRBJ2-1; D gene: NA; V gene: TRBV11-2; CDR3 length: 11; clone size: few; CDR3 protein: CASRRGNEQFF; CDR3 DNA: TGTGCCAGCCGACGGGGAAATGAGCAGTTCTTC
J gene: TRBJ1-4; D gene: NA; V gene: TRBV27; CDR3 length: 15; clone size: NA; CDR3 protein: CASSLAVTTNEKLFF; CDR3 DNA: TGTGCCAGCAGTTTGGCCGTCACAACTAATGAAAAACTGTTTTTT
J gene: TRBJ1-6; D gene: NA; V gene: TRBV30; CDR3 length: 13; clone size: NA; CDR3 protein: CALVPGVMSPLHF; CDR3 DNA: TGTGCCCTCGTCCCGGGGGTAATGTCACCCCTCCACTTT
J gene: TRBJ1-1; D gene: TRBD1; V gene: TRBV30; CDR3 length: 14; clone size: NA; CDR3 protein: CAWSDGQGNTEAFF; CDR3 DNA: TGTGCCTGGAGTGACGGACAGGGGAACACTGAAGCTTTCTTT
J gene: TRBJ2-7; D gene: NA; V gene: TRBV30; CDR3 length: 14; clone size: NA; CDR3 protein: CAWSVSAGTYEQYF; CDR3 DNA: TGTGCCTGGAGTGTCTCGGCGGGAACCTACGAGCAGTACTTC
J gene: TRBJ2-1; D gene: TRBD1; V gene: TRBV15; CDR3 length: 14; clone size: once; CDR3 protein: CATRPNSGGNEQFF; CDR3 DNA: TGTGCCACCAGGCCCAACTCAGGGGGCAATGAGCAGTTCTTC
J gene: TRBJ2-5; D gene: NA; V gene: TRBV7-2; CDR3 length: 14; clone size: NA; CDR3 protein: CASSLDGWPETQYF; CDR3 DNA: TGTGCCAGCAGCTTAGATGGCTGGCCAGAGACCCAGTACTTC
J gene: TRBJ2-3; D gene: NA; V gene: TRBV27; CDR3 length: 13; clone size: NA; CDR3 protein: CASSSVAWDTQYF; CDR3 DNA: TGTGCCAGCAGTTCAGTGGCATGGGATACGCAGTATTTT
J gene: TRBJ1-6; D gene: NA; V gene: TRBV9; CDR3 length: 14; clone size: NA; CDR3 protein: CASSEGSYNSPLHF; CDR3 DNA: TGTGCCAGCAGCGAAGGCTCCTATAATTCACCCCTCCACTTT
J gene: TRBJ2-5; D gene: TRBD2; V gene: TRBV9; CDR3 length: 15; clone size: NA; CDR3 protein: CASSDSGGLGETQYF; CDR3 DNA: TGTGCCAGCAGCGATAGCGGGGGGCTTGGAGAGACCCAGTACTTC
J gene: TRBJ1-1; D gene: NA; V gene: TRBV20-1; CDR3 length: 12; clone size: NA; CDR3 protein: CSATGVGAEAFF; CDR3 DNA: TGCAGTGCTACAGGGGTGGGCGCTGAAGCTTTCTTT
J gene: TRBJ1-1; D gene: NA; V gene: TRBV3-1; CDR3 length: 12; clone size: few; CDR3 protein: CASSGLEGEAFF; CDR3 DNA: TGTGCCAGCAGCGGGCTTGAGGGTGAAGCTTTCTTT
J gene: TRBJ2-2; D gene: TRBD2; V gene: TRBV12-3/TRBV12-4; CDR3 length: 17; clone size: NA; CDR3 protein: CASSQTSGGVNTGELFF; CDR3 DNA: TGTGCCAGCAGTCAGACTAGCGGGGGGGTGAACACCGGGGAGCTGTTTTTT
J gene: TRBJ2-3; D gene: NA; V gene: TRBV9; CDR3 length: 14; clone size: NA; CDR3 protein: CASSVPGGTDTQYF; CDR3 DNA: TGTGCCAGCAGCGTCCCGGGGGGCACAGATACGCAGTATTTT
J gene: TRBJ2-7; D gene: NA; V gene: TRBV27; CDR3 length: 12; clone size: NA; CDR3 protein: CASSEQGYEQYF; CDR3 DNA: TGTGCCAGCAGTGAGCAGGGATACGAGCAGTACTTC
J gene: TRBJ2-7; D gene: NA; V gene: TRBV7-9; CDR3 length: 16; clone size: NA; CDR3 protein: CATSLMDGDTLYEQYF; CDR3 DNA: TGTGCCACTAGCTTAATGGACGGGGATACTCTCTACGAGCAGTACTTC
J gene: TRBJ2-3; D gene: TRBD1; V gene: TRBV7-9; CDR3 length: 15; clone size: NA; CDR3 protein: CASSHGTGATDTQYF; CDR3 DNA: TGTGCCAGCAGCCACGGGACAGGGGCCACAGATACGCAGTATTTT
J gene: TRBJ1-2; D gene: TRBD1; V gene: TRBV27; CDR3 length: 14; clone size: NA; CDR3 protein: CASSPIRGLNGYTF; CDR3 DNA: TGTGCCAGCAGTCCTATCAGGGGGCTGAATGGCTACACCTTC
J gene: TRBJ2-1; D gene: TRBD2; V gene: TRBV20-1; CDR3 length: 16; clone size: NA; CDR3 protein: CSARDEGLAGGSEQFF; CDR3 DNA: TGCAGTGCTAGAGATGAGGGGCTAGCGGGGGGCAGTGAGCAGTTCTTC
J gene: TRBJ2-3; D gene: NA; V gene: TRBV30; CDR3 length: 15; clone size: NA; CDR3 protein: CAWNWDKSSTDTQYF; CDR3 DNA: TGTGCCTGGAACTGGGACAAGAGCAGCACAGATACGCAGTATTTT